This T cell receptor (beta chain) was recovered during a study of memory CD4+ T cells and cytomegalovirus serostatus (dated by TCRdb to the late 2010s). About the full investigation: The cohort comprised some 35 healthy Belgian adults, 9 CMV seropositive and about 25 CMV seronegative. To replicate a published TCR-based CMV serostatus classifier, the study sequenced CD4+ memory TCRbeta repertoires from a Belgian cohort whose cytomegalovirus serostatus was known.

A FACSAria II was used to sort memory CD4+ T cells, defined as single viable CD3+CD4+CD8-CD45RO+ cells. To determine CMV serostatus, a Roche Elecsys assay was used that detects serum IgG against CMV pp150, pp28, p38 and p52. Following thawing, total CD4+ T cells were enriched through positive selection using CD4 magnetic microbeads. The samples came from a separate study whose specific focus was interrogating the CD4+ T cell memory repertoire. Following standard operating procedures, peripheral blood mononuclear cells were isolated and cryopreserved, while serum was kept at -80 degrees C. The staining used CD3-PerCP (BW264/56), CD4-APC (RPA-T4), CD45RO-PE (UCHT1) and CD8-Pacific Orange (3B5) antibodies, and Sytox blue was used to exclude non-viable cells. Relative to germline, V is 4 bases shorter and J is 1 base shorter, with 8 bases between their ends. Taken from cysteine to phenylalanine, the CDR3 has 13 residues. Only the CDR3 part of the read is kept: 39 bases, read in frame from the first base. The germline V gene specifies SGDLS as CDR1 and YYNGEE as CDR2.

On this clone itself: It lacks a known antigen. No much larger clonotype is one base removed from it; base qualities were not supplied.

Genomic DNA was extracted from sorted cells with the Quick-DNA Microprep Kit. Amplification of TCRbeta DNA was done with the immunoSEQ hsTCRbeta kit, following the protocol from the manufacturer. An Illumina MiSeq instrument was used to sequence the TCRbeta libraries. In the authors' own workflow: Following removal of out-of-frame sequences, 2 million to 2.5 million distinct TCRbeta sequences were retained, with an average of roughly 71,000 per individual. Each individual was scored by the count of 150 or so previously reported CMV-associated TCRbeta sequences and the total productive distinct TCRbeta count. A beta-binomial model was reimplemented in Python, and scikit-learn random forests with default parameters were trained on data from the US cohort. Classifier performance on the Belgian cohort was summarized as median AUC with percentile confidence intervals over 10,000 bootstrap iterations. Sourced from immuneACCESS, this table was stored by TCRdb with only in-frame sequences that have V and J called. A share of the clones is absent; for the studies checked, an unresolved V gene accounts for under half, and the remainder has no known explanation. The DNA was the basis for D and trimming; V, J and clone size are from that table. The sample data list approximately 40,000 clones, and just over 75% of these were observed just once. The ten largest account for roughly 2% of the sample.

Broader findings and caveats from the paper: Among the 160 or so previously reported CMV-associated TCRbeta sequences, about 71 showed up in the CD4+ memory repertoires, with each one found in between one and five individuals. For predicting CMV serostatus, the median bootstrapped AUC was approximately 0.95 using the original framework and about 0.9 using a US-trained random forest. The original-framework classifier achieved a median bootstrapped AUC of approximately 0.96 with a 95% CI of 0.76-1.00 on the Belgian cohort. Only CD4+CD45RO+ memory cells were sequenced, in contrast to the original study, which included naive and memory CD4+ and CD8+ populations. The results were interpreted as suggesting that the CMV-associated TCR signature is mostly present in the CD4+ memory repertoire.

The receptor was derived from an adult in good health and CMV-seronegative. This chain is built from TRBV9 and TRBJ2-5, and possibly TRBD2, on 5 matching bases. The sequencing input was memory CD4+ T cells from blood. The CDR3 has the sequence CASSPGIQETQYF. In nucleotide form, the sequence is TGTGCCAGCAGCCCCGGGATCCAAGAGACCCAGTACTTC.